This T cell receptor beta chain appears in the sequencing data of a study of shared clonotypes between healthy human individuals. The germline V gene has CDR1 MGHRA and CDR2 YSYEKL. CDR3 length: 19 residues. Trimming pared 1 base from V and 0 bases from J, leaving 16 bases between. This clone was seen once. Its antigen is as yet unknown. Deep-level settings were used for running the assay. Data came from immunoSEQ multiplex PCR; TCRdb stores just in-frame clones and leaves some out. The table includes approximately 940,000 clones, approximately 76% detected once. Whole-study findings and limits: The expectation was that sequencing depth would affect clonotype sharing among donors.

This sequence was found in a young man in good health. Input material: memory CD4+ T cells sorted from blood. Subset here: CD45RA-negative fraction. This chain uses TRBV4-1 with TRBJ1-6; no definite D call. CDR3 sequence reads: CASSQVPATGSSYNSPLHF. The CDR3 DNA follows: TGCGCCAGCAGCCAAGTACCCGCGACCGGGAGCTCCTATAATTCACCCCTCCACTTT.